This section outlines one TCR beta chain sequence together with its context. Its antigen remains unidentified. No base qualities exist here, and no much larger clone lies one base off it. The data derive from a study of shared T cell receptors in the human thymus (dated by TCRdb to the early 2020s). The study in broad terms: The study examined how self-reactive, shared T-cell receptor alpha chains are generated in the human thymus.

Its CDR3 holds 15 amino acids, cysteine through phenylalanine. Of all the DNA, just the CDR3 is kept, 45 bases in frame from base 1. Reading the germline V gene gives CDR1 SGHRS and CDR2 YFSETQ. Compared with germline, V lacks 4 bases and J lacks 5 bases; bases without a gene match: 7. The library was built by means of the immunoSEQ multiplex PCR assay. TCRdb's version of the immuneACCESS table is confined to in-frame rearrangements and falls short of the full clone set. An unresolved V gene accounts for under half of the shortfall where checked; the remainder is of unknown origin. The sample contains some 760,000 clones, 75% to 90% of them found a single time. Jointly, the top ten make up roughly 0.01% of the sample. These data were also reused for a study on human thymus T cells. The other study reports the following: Immunologically healthy infants undergoing open corrective cardiac surgery for congenital heart defects in Finland were used as donors. Thymus tissue was obtained as surgical resects removed during corrective cardiac surgery. V and J gene segment usage appeared biased in both thymic and peripheral blood repertoires. According to the related research, thymic TCR repertoires were highly overlapping among unrelated individuals. The study characterized TCR alpha and beta repertoires from roughly 8 infant thymus samples and four related peripheral blood samples. The cohort included about 6 male and a couple of female infants, with donor ages spanning 7 to 244 days. Thymocytes were mechanically released from the tissue and were stored as pellets of 10-30 million cells at -70 degrees C. A QIAsymphony instrument was used to extract genomic DNA from frozen cell pellets. The immunoSEQ multiplex PCR assay was used to amplify the TCRB and TCRAD loci from a standardized amount of quality-controlled genomic DNA. Amplicons spanned the V(D)J region at a length sufficient to cover the CDR3 and identify V and J genes. The commercial immunoSEQ service was used to sequence amplicons on an Illumina platform. Primer bias and sequencing errors were corrected using previously described methods, and TCRAD and TCRB definitions followed the IMGT database. immunoSEQ Analyzer 3.0 and VDJTools were used for repertoire analysis, which covered basic statistics, V/J segment usage, diversity estimates, rarefaction and pairwise overlap. Chao1, ChaoE, Efron-Thisted, Shannon and inverse Simpson indices were used to estimate diversity, which was also estimated on datasets down-sampled to the smallest sample. Repertoire overlap was assessed by strict matching of CDR3 nucleotide sequence, V gene and J gene, and clustering was done by Jaccard-based multidimensional scaling. On average, thymus samples gave around 880,000 unique TCRB clonotypes, whereas blood samples gave about 84,000.

Recombination joined TRBV5-1 with TRBJ2-7, and 12 junction bases match TRBD1. This receptor was identified in a girl in the first two years of life with a congenital heart defect. Donor details come from another sample of the same person, matched by shared clones. The sequenced sample was thymocytes. The CDR3 protein: CASSPGTGGPHEQYF. The DNA reads TGCGCCAGCAGCCCGGGGACAGGGGGCCCCCACGAGCAGTACTTC.